This entry lists 28 T cell receptor beta chains sequenced from one sample in a study of blood T cell repertoires in COVID-19. Here immunoSEQ multiplex PCR was the method, and the copy in TCRdb shows in-frame clones only, minus some. The top ten hold around three fifths of the sample, which has under 50,000 clones, 80% to 85% seen once. The source material was peripheral blood. These receptors all come from a man between 70 and 80 years old with acute or convalescent COVID-19.

This rearrangement joins TRBV10-1 to TRBJ2-2; the D gene is possibly TRBD2 (5 bases). V gave up 3 bases and J gave up 6 bases, with 11 bases separating them. The CDR3 extends over 14 amino acids. The germline V gene encodes CDR1 WNHNN and CDR2 SYGVQD (reference sequence). Here the CDR3 reads CASSELLGAGELFF. The DNA for the CDR3 is TGCGCCAGCAGTGAACTGCTCGGGGCCGGGGAGCTGTTTTTT.

The J gene is TRBJ2-1, the V gene TRBV7-6; TRBD1 matches 8 bases. The junction had 5 bases not matched to a gene; V was cut back by 4 bases and J by 6 bases. Germline V gives CDR1 SGHVS, CDR2 FNYEAQ. The CDR3 runs to 14 residues. CDR3 DNA: TGTGCCAGCAGCTCGCAGGGGGCAAGCAATGAGCAGTTCTTC. This translates into CASSSQGASNEQFF.

This clone appeared a single time. The chain joins TRBV28 to TRBJ1-1, with 7 bases fitting TRBD1. The germline V gene encodes CDR1 MDHEN and CDR2 SYDVKM. V was pared by 2 bases and J by 9 bases, with 3 bases of the junction left unmatched. This CDR3 is 12 amino acids long. The CDR3: CASSLRQGQAFF. CDR3 DNA sequence: TGTGCCAGCAGTTTAAGACAGGGCCAAGCTTTCTTT.

The chain recombines TRBV15 with TRBJ1-4; TRBD1 matches at 9 bases. Germline V gene sequence: CDR1 LNHNV, CDR2 YYDKDF (reference sequence). The V gene end was trimmed by 3 bases and the J gene end by 8 bases; junction bases not matched to a gene: 7. The CDR3 extends over 15 amino acids. The CDR3 reads CATSRTGTGNEKLFF. DNA for the CDR3: TGTGCCACCAGCAGGACCGGGACAGGGAACGAAAAACTGTTTTTT.

This clone has more than one count but fewer than ten. V usage is TRBV5-1 and J usage is TRBJ2-1; D remains unclear. This CDR3 region has 16 residues. The germline V and J ends were trimmed by 0 bases and 0 bases, with 10 bases remaining between them. The germline CDR1 and CDR2 sequences are SGHRS and YFSETQ. For the CDR3, the DNA is TGCGCCAGCAGCTTGGTCGAAAGGAGCTCCTACAATGAGCAGTTCTTC. Its translation: CASSLVERSSYNEQFF.

This chain links TRBV6-5 with TRBJ2-6; 7 nucleotides align to TRBD2. From germline, CDR1 is MNHEY and CDR2 SVGAGI. Trimming cost V 7 bases and J 8 bases; bases outside gene matches: 11. The CDR3 runs to 15 residues. CDR3 residues: CASNILTAGSNVLTF. The CDR3 bases are TGTGCCAGCAATATACTGACAGCGGGATCCAACGTCCTGACTTTC.

The chain joins TRBV29-1 to TRBJ2-7; 9 bases map to TRBD1. Germline V lookup: CDR1 SQVTM, CDR2 ANQGSEA. This CDR3 has 12 amino acids. The J segment lost 3 bases and the V segment lost 6 bases, leaving 3 bases of the junction unmatched. The CDR3 reads CSVGQGNYEQYF. The CDR3 DNA is TGCAGCGTGGGACAGGGTAACTACGAGCAGTACTTC.

This chain joins TRBV5-1 and TRBJ1-1; 8 nucleotides match TRBD1. With 3 bases clipped from V and 1 base from J, the junction kept 5 bases outside the gene matches. Germline assignment: CDR1 SGHRS and CDR2 YFSETQ. The CDR3 consists of 15 residues. The CDR3 DNA reads TGCGCCAGCAGCTCGACCGGGACAGGGAACACTGAAGCTTTCTTT. It encodes CASSSTGTGNTEAFF.

The rearrangement uses TRBV30 and TRBJ1-3; D is perhaps TRBD1 (5 bases). The ends were cut back, 3 bases at V and 8 bases at J, with 14 bases in the middle. From germline, CDR1 is GTSNPN and CDR2 SVGIG (reference sequence). This CDR3 is built from 13 residues. The CDR3 spells CAWSATGSDTIYF. The CDR3 DNA sequence: TGTGCCTGGAGCGCCACAGGATCCGACACCATATATTTT.

In this sample, this clone turned up a few times. V and J are TRBV14 and TRBJ2-5; D is perhaps TRBD1 (5 bases). The CDR3 is made up of 17 amino acids. Germline CDR1 is SGHDN and CDR2 is FVKESK. V lost 1 base and J lost 2, with 17 bases in between. The CDR3 DNA reads TGTGCCAGCAGCCAAGCAAGGGGCGGTGGAAGGCAAGAGACCCAGTACTTC. This encodes CASSQARGGGRQETQYF.

The chain joins TRBV30 to TRBJ1-2; no definite D call. Germline loops: CDR1 GTSNPN, CDR2 SVGIG (reference sequence). The CDR3 is made up of 13 amino acids. Trimming pared 3 bases from V and 1 base from J, leaving 9 bases between. CDR3: CAWSLLVNYGYTF. The CDR3, as DNA: TGTGCCTGGAGCTTACTGGTTAACTATGGCTACACCTTC.

V is TRBV7-9 and J is TRBJ2-1; TRBD2 matches at 8 bases. The junction had 2 bases not matched to a gene; V was cut back by 4 bases and J by 6 bases. Germline assignment: CDR1 SEHNR and CDR2 FQNEAQ (reference sequence). The CDR3 totals 13 residues. CDR3 sequence (DNA): TGTGCCAGCAGCTCAGCGGGGGCCAATGAGCAGTTCTTC. It encodes CASSSAGANEQFF. The variable domain in full, with the rest retrieved from reference TRBV7-9 and TRBJ2-1, is DTGVSQNPRHKITKRGQNVTFRCDPISEHNRLYWYRQTLGQGPEFLTYFQNEAQLEKSRLLSDRFSAERPKGSFSTLEIQRTEQGDSAMYLCASSSAGANEQFFGPGTRLTVL.

This rearrangement joins TRBV21-1 to TRBJ1-4; whether TRBD1, the table's D call, matches the DNA was not checked. TRBV21-1 is marked as a pseudogene. The CDR3 spans 17 residues. The CDR3 DNA reads TGTGCCAGCAGCAATGACAGAGGGGGCCATAGTAATGAAAAACTGTTTTTT. Its protein is CASSNDRGGHSNEKLFF.

V usage is TRBV5-4 and J usage is TRBJ2-5, with 12 bases aligning to TRBD2. The CDR3 consists of 15 residues. Germline V gene sequence: CDR1 SGHNT, CDR2 YYREEE (reference sequence). V lost 0 bases to trimming and J lost 5 bases; unmatched junction nucleotides: 2. The CDR3 bases are TGTGCCAGCAGCTTGGGACTAGCGGGAGCCGAGACCCAGTACTTC. It yields the protein CASSLGLAGAETQYF.

The V call is TRBV6-2 or TRBV6-3, the J call TRBJ2-3; D gene ambiguous. V was cut by 6 bases and J by 5 bases, with 12 bases left in between. The germline gives CDR1 MNHEY, CDR2 SVGEGT. This CDR3 comprises 13 residues. In nucleotides, the CDR3 is TGTGCCAGCAGCTCTCGCCACGGAGATACGCAGTATTTT. Protein: CASSSRHGDTQYF.

The chain is built from TRBV6-1 and TRBJ2-1, with D possibly TRBD2 on 5 matching bases. There are 13 residues in the CDR3. V was shortened by 2 bases and J by 5 bases, with 7 bases between the two germline ends. The germline gives CDR1 MNHNS, CDR2 SASEGT. The CDR3 reads CASSEWRDNEQFF. Written as DNA, the CDR3 is TGTGCCAGCAGTGAATGGCGGGACAATGAGCAGTTCTTC.

The chain recombines TRBV5-1 with TRBJ1-1; tentatively, D is TRBD1 (6 bases). V was trimmed by 7 bases and J by 6 bases, leaving 10 bases between them. The CDR3 is 11 residues long. Germline V gene sequence: CDR1 SGHRS, CDR2 YFSETQ. For the CDR3, the DNA is TGCGCCAGCTCAGGACAGTCTGAAGCTTTCTTT. Translating gives CASSGQSEAFF.

The count of this clone is one. The gene calls are TRBV10-3 and TRBJ2-2, with 13 bases identical to TRBD2. The CDR3 has 16 amino acids. Germline V gene lookup returns CDR1 ENHRY and CDR2 SYGVKD. V dropped 9 bases and J dropped 0; count of bases not matched to a gene: 4. The CDR3 here is CAIGTSGNSNTGELFF. CDR3 nucleotides: TGTGCCATTGGGACTAGCGGGAACTCGAACACCGGGGAGCTGTTTTTT.

Ten or more counts support this clone. The chain employs TRBV30 and TRBJ2-1; 7 nucleotides line up with TRBD2. Germline loops: CDR1 GTSNPN, CDR2 SVGIG (reference sequence). This CDR3 spans 15 amino acids. V was clipped by 0 bases and J by 3 bases; unmatched bases: 5. The CDR3 reads CAWSVRGGSYNEQFF. The DNA for the CDR3 is TGTGCCTGGAGTGTAAGGGGAGGGAGCTACAATGAGCAGTTCTTC.

The chain uses TRBV9 and TRBJ2-1, with a weak D call TRBD1 (6 bases). Germline V CDR1 and CDR2: SGDLS, YYNGEE. The CDR3 extends over 16 amino acids. Trimming removed 2 bases from V and 0 bases from J, with 12 bases in between. The CDR3 DNA follows: TGTGCCAGCAGCGTGGTAGACAGGAGCTCCTACAATGAGCAGTTCTTC. This encodes CASSVVDRSSYNEQFF.

This chain connects TRBV7-2 to TRBJ1-1, with a tentative D call TRBD1 (6 bases). Trimming took 5 bases from V and 4 from J, leaving 14 bases between them. In germline, CDR1 is SGHTA, CDR2 FQGNSA. The CDR3 runs to 14 residues. CDR3 in amino acids: CASSPRQVFTEAFF. CDR3 DNA sequence: TGTGCCAGCAGCCCTAGACAGGTTTTCACTGAAGCTTTCTTT. The full variable domain, rest sourced from reference TRBV7-2 and TRBJ1-1, is GAGVSQSPSNKVTEKGKDVELRCDPISGHTALYWYRQSLGQGLEFLIYFQGNSAPDKSGLPSDRFSAERTGGSVSTLTIQRTQQEDSAVYLCASSPRQVFTEAFFGQGTRLTVV.

This clone was seen only once. The V and J genes are TRBV18 and TRBJ1-3, with D possibly matching TRBD1 (5 bases). CDR1 is KGHSH and CDR2 is LQKENI in the germline V gene. This CDR3 is built from 14 residues. With 3 bases removed from V and 7 bases from J, the gap between germline ends came to 13 bases. The CDR3 sequence is CASSPFDSPNTIYF. CDR3 nucleotides: TGTGCCAGCTCACCGTTTGACAGCCCCAACACCATATATTTT.

The chain joins TRBV7-8 to TRBJ1-3, with D unclear. V gave up 2 bases and J gave up 0 bases, with 8 bases separating them. The germline gives CDR1 SGHVS, CDR2 FQNEAQ. The CDR3 runs to 15 residues. The DNA of the CDR3 is TGTGCCAGCAGCTTAACCGGGAGCTCTGGAAACACCATATATTTT. This encodes CASSLTGSSGNTIYF.

The CDR3: CASSSDRGANQPQHF. CDR3 nucleotides: TGTGCCAGCAGCTCTGACAGGGGTGCGAATCAGCCCCAGCATTTT. This chain connects TRBV7-2 to TRBJ1-5; TRBD1 matches 8 bases. Per the germline V gene, CDR1 is SGHTA and CDR2 is FQGNSA. Trimming took 4 bases from V and 4 from J; bases not matched to a gene: 6. This CDR3 spans 15 amino acids.

The chain links TRBV9 to TRBJ2-1; 12 nucleotides line up with TRBD1. The CDR3 runs to 16 residues. CDR1 SGDLS and CDR2 YYNGEE come from the germline V gene. Losses at the gene ends were 5 bases for V and 7 bases for J; bases not matched to a gene: 10. The CDR3 nucleotides read TGTGCCAGCAGTTCTACCGGGACAGGGGGCTGGAATGAGCAGTTCTTC. Protein sequence: CASSSTGTGGWNEQFF.

V and J are TRBV9 and TRBJ1-1, with TRBD1 identical over 7 bases. After removal of 4 bases from V and 0 bases from J, the junction contained 15 bases not matched to a gene. The CDR3 length is 18 residues. The germline V gene encodes CDR1 SGDLS and CDR2 YYNGEE. This CDR3 is CASSPTGVRKSMNTEAFF. The CDR3 DNA is TGTGCCAGCAGCCCCACAGGGGTTCGTAAAAGCATGAACACTGAAGCTTTCTTT.

This clone has a handful of counts. V is TRBV5-4 and J is TRBJ1-2; D may be TRBD1 (5 bases). The CDR3 is 13 amino acids. Per germline, CDR1 SGHNT and CDR2 YYREEE (reference sequence). Trimming removed 3 bases from V and 7 bases from J, with 13 bases in between. CDR3: CASSWSPTAGYTF. The CDR3 DNA sequence: TGTGCCAGCAGCTGGTCACCGACAGCTGGCTACACCTTC.

J is TRBJ1-4 and V is TRBV19; unclear D gene. CDR3 size: 14 residues. The ends were cut back, 3 bases at V and 8 bases at J, with 13 bases in the middle. Germline loops: CDR1 LNHDA, CDR2 SQIVND (reference sequence). The DNA for the CDR3 is TGTGCCAGTAGTATCGCTTCGTCGGGGGAAAAACTGTTTTTT. Translated: CASSIASSGEKLFF.